Listed below are T cell receptor beta chains from one sample, sequenced in a study of response to subunit inactivated influenza vaccine. TCRdb reanalysed the RT-PCR reads using MiXCR and keeps one entry per CDR3 protein. The table includes some 850,000 distinct CDR3 sequences, less than 20% detected once. Here the sequenced sample was PBMCs from blood, taken 5 days after vaccination. These receptors originate from a man between 45 and 60 years old who received an inactivated influenza vaccine. Both conserved end residues are part of each CDR3. Each record gives: J gene, clone size, V gene, D gene, CDR3 protein. D genes are given only for firm matches. Size tells how often a clone was seen (once, few, many) or the class of an expanded clone, and some rows leave it out.

TRBJ2-7,many,TRBV4-3,.,CASSQAGGIGQYF
TRBJ2-7,.,TRBV11-2,TRBD1,CASSPPGTGGIYEQYF
TRBJ2-6,many,TRBV20-1,.,CSADADGANVLTF
TRBJ1-1,few,TRBV7-3,.,CASSRMGVNTEAFF
TRBJ2-7,.,TRBV7-9,.,CASSLLGQPSYEQYF
TRBJ2-1,.,TRBV15,TRBD2,CATSMSREGGEQFF
TRBJ1-2,few,TRBV20-1,.,CSARVPFGNYGYTF
TRBJ2-3,.,TRBV20-1,.,CSARGVGHTDTQYF
TRBJ2-5,many,TRBV7-9,TRBD1,CASSFGQGLNRETQYF
TRBJ2-1,few,TRBV7-2,TRBD2,CASSLGAGGPGYNEQFF
TRBJ2-2,.,TRBV10-3,TRBD2,CAISDFGGSNTGELFF
TRBJ2-2,.,TRBV20-1,TRBD1,CSAKTGGANTGELFF
TRBJ2-5,.,TRBV7-9,.,CASTQMTEQETQYF
TRBJ2-7,many,TRBV20-1,TRBD2,CSAQSLSGSGYEQYF
TRBJ2-1,.,TRBV2,TRBD1,CARGTGDDEQFF
TRBJ2-7,many,TRBV6-2/TRBV6-3,TRBD2,CASSPIPPVAGAPYEQYF
TRBJ2-1,.,TRBV20-1,.,CSARDWAGAAYNEQFF
TRBJ2-2,.,TRBV12-3/TRBV12-4,.,CASSLMEGVTGELFF
TRBJ1-5,many,TRBV12-3/TRBV12-4,.,CASSSGVRQPQHF
TRBJ1-5,.,TRBV12-3/TRBV12-4,.,CASSLDTTQHF
TRBJ2-7,.,TRBV18,.,CASSLYSGLTSYEQYF
TRBJ1-2,many,TRBV7-9,.,CASSLAGGSGYTF
TRBJ2-7,.,TRBV28,.,CASRMNTGAAYEQYF
TRBJ1-5,many,TRBV12-3/TRBV12-4,.,CASSPREFNQPQHF
TRBJ2-5,many,TRBV4-2,.,CASSQGVYQETQYF
TRBJ1-1,.,TRBV12-3/TRBV12-4,.,CASSFTPGVNTEAFF
TRBJ2-7,.,TRBV20-1,.,CSALEVDSYEQYF
TRBJ1-6,few,TRBV11-2,.,CASSLDPGGSPLHF
TRBJ1-2,few,TRBV12-3/TRBV12-4,.,CAIRQATANYGYTF
TRBJ2-1,few,TRBV29-1,.,CSVSTGRRYNEQFF
TRBJ2-5,.,TRBV18,TRBD2,CASSPRTREETQYF
TRBJ2-1,.,TRBV12-3/TRBV12-4,TRBD2,CASTPLAGVNNEQFF
TRBJ2-7,.,TRBV29-1,TRBD1,CSVSRGGQGINGQYF
TRBJ2-2,few,TRBV3-1,.,CASSPPGLDTGELFF
TRBJ2-7,few,TRBV28,.,CASSLRSRGQFLEQYF
TRBJ2-1,.,TRBV7-2,TRBD1,CASSLTGTGKYNEQFF
TRBJ1-5,few,TRBV15,.,CATSRVGPGQPQHF
TRBJ1-4,few,TRBV2,.,CASSKQGNGKLFF
TRBJ2-6,few,TRBV12-3/TRBV12-4,.,CASSWAVSGANVLTF
TRBJ2-7,many,TRBV29-1,.,CSVGGFREDEQYF
TRBJ2-3,once,TRBV20-1,TRBD2,CSALTSTDTQCF
TRBJ2-1,few,TRBV24-1,.,CATSARTGSYNEQFF
TRBJ1-4,.,TRBV20-1,TRBD1,CSARDPRTGAIQHEKLFF
TRBJ2-3,few,TRBV5-1,.,CASSLEGRVEGTQYF
TRBJ2-2,few,TRBV5-1,TRBD1,CASTHTGAPRTGELFF
TRBJ2-5,many,TRBV7-9,TRBD1,CASSFGQGRQETQYF
TRBJ2-5,.,TRBV20-1,TRBD2,CSARDGGRSETQYF
TRBJ2-7,many,TRBV5-4,.,CASSPQDSYEQYF
TRBJ2-1,few,TRBV5-1,.,CASYRGGSYEQFF
TRBJ2-1,.,TRBV30,TRBD2,CARSLAGNNEQFF